This TCR beta chain was documented in a study of T cell responses to AZD1222 COVID-19 vaccine. Comments on this clone: What it binds is not known.

Study conclusions and caveats: Among vaccine-associated CD4 TCRs, coverage spanned spike, with dominance at 160-218 and 743-854. A mostly white British donor set with more females was recruited, and clonal diversity was possibly underestimated. Targeting of unmutated variant regions was reportedly seen in nearly half of spike-specific TCRs.

Trimming cost V 8 bases and J 1 base; bases outside gene matches: 10. Germline CDR1 reads SGHRS; CDR2 reads YFSETQ. The CDR3 length is 17 residues. Clones were read by immunoSEQ multiplex PCR, and TCRdb kept only the in-frame ones, dropping some. In the table there are 130,000 to 150,000 clones, under 95% of which are singletons. This sample comprised peripheral blood, obtained on day 0 of AZD1222 vaccination. The clonotype comes from an adult in good health. This chain connects TRBV5-1 to TRBJ2-2; 11 bases are shared with TRBD2. The CDR3 region is CASSTLAGGRNTGELFF. Here the CDR3 DNA reads TGCGCCAGTTCAACTCTAGCGGGAGGACGGAACACCGGGGAGCTGTTTTTT.